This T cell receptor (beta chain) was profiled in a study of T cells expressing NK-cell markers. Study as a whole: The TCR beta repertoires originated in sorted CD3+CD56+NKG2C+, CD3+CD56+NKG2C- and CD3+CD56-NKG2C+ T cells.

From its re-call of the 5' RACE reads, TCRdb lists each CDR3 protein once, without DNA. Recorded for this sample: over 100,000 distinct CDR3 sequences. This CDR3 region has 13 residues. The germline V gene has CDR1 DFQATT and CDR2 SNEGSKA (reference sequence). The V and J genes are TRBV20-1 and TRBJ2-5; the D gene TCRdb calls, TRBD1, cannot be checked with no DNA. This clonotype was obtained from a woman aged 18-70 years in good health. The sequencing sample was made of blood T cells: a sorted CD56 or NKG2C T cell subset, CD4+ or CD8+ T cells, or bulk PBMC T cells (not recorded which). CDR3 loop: CSARAGTGGTQYF.